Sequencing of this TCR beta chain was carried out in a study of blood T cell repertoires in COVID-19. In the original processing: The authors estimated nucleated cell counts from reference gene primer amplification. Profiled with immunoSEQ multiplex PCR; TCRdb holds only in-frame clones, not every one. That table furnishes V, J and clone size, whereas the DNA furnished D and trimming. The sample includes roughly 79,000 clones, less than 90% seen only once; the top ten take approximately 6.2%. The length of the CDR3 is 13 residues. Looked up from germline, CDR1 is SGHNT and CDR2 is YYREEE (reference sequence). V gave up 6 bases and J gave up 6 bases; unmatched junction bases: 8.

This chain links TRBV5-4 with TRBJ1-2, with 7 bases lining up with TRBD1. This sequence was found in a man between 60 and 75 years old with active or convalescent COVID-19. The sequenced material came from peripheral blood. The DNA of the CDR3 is TGTGCCAGCAACACAGGGGTCGGAGATGGCTACACCTTC. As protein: CASNTGVGDGYTF.